The 6 T cell receptor beta chains in this list originate from one sample, sequenced in a study of blood T cell repertoires in COVID-19. Libraries were prepared by immunoSEQ multiplex PCR; TCRdb keeps only in-frame clonotypes and omits some of them. The repertoire has about 210,000 clones, less than 90% of them found once; the top ten carry approximately 10%. The sequencing input was peripheral blood. These receptors all come from a woman older than 75 with COVID-19, enrolled during active disease.

This clone was counted between two and nine times. This chain connects TRBV7-2 to TRBJ2-7, with TRBD1 matching over 7 bases. The CDR3 spans 17 residues. In germline, CDR1 is SGHTA, CDR2 FQGNSA. After removal of 1 base from V and 3 bases from J, the junction contained 12 bases not matched to a gene. The DNA for the CDR3 is TGTGCCAGCAGCTTAGTAGAGGGGGCAGGGCGCCGCTACGAGCAGTACTTC. It yields the protein CASSLVEGAGRRYEQYF.

This clone was recorded only once. V and J are TRBV18 and TRBJ1-1; D is perhaps TRBD1 (5 bases). The germline gives CDR1 KGHSH, CDR2 LQKENI. CDR3 length: 13 amino acids. Trimming stripped 6 bases from V and 3 bases from J, with 11 bases between. CDR3 amino acids: CASSQSRDTEAFF. The CDR3 region has the DNA TGTGCCAGCTCCCAGAGCAGGGACACTGAAGCTTTCTTT.

The chain is built from TRBV24-1 and TRBJ2-5; no clear D gene. The germline gives CDR1 KGHDR, CDR2 SFDVKD. CDR3 length equals 15 residues. Trimming shortened V by 4 bases and J by 0 bases, and 11 bases separated the two germline ends. The CDR3 protein is CATSDPRVDQETQYF. DNA for the CDR3: TGTGCCACCAGTGACCCCCGAGTAGACCAAGAGACCCAGTACTTC.

The rearrangement joins TRBV7-2 to TRBJ1-4, with D unresolved. Germline CDR1 is SGHTA and CDR2 is FQGNSA. V was shortened by 5 bases and J by 4 bases, with 11 bases between the two germline ends. This CDR3 region has 14 residues. In DNA form, the CDR3 reads TGTGCCAGCAGCATCCGGGAGATTAATGAAAAACTGTTTTTT. This translates into CASSIREINEKLFF.

This clone has a single count. The rearrangement uses TRBV18 and TRBJ1-1, with TRBD1 identical over 9 bases. Unmatched junction bases numbered 6, after V lost 3 bases and J lost 4 bases. The CDR3 is made up of 15 amino acids. Germline V gives CDR1 KGHSH, CDR2 LQKENI. The CDR3 spells CASSPIGTGSTEAFF. The CDR3 bases are TGTGCCAGCTCACCTATCGGGACAGGGAGCACTGAAGCTTTCTTT.

This sequence joins TRBV28 and TRBJ2-3; 12 bases map to TRBD2. J was trimmed by 1 base and V by 10 bases; bases with no gene match: 12. Germline V gene sequence: CDR1 MDHEN, CDR2 SYDVKM. This CDR3 has 17 amino acids. CDR3 coding DNA: TGTGCCACGACTAGCGGGGGCTATAGTTACGGCACAGATACGCAGTATTTT. It yields the protein CATTSGGYSYGTDTQYF.